The text below deals with one T cell receptor beta chain. Trimming shortened V by 6 bases and J by 2 bases, and 8 bases separated the two germline ends. The CDR3 spans 13 residues. The germline CDR1 and CDR2 sequences are MNHEY and SMNVEV (reference sequence). Splitting of CD4+ cells produced CD45RA+ naive and CD45RA-negative memory subsets. This sample is part of a study of shared clonotypes between healthy human individuals. Method: immunoSEQ multiplex PCR; TCRdb's copy keeps in-frame clones and lacks some. The sample carries approximately 1,500,000 clones, around 95% recorded once. The sample comprised naive CD4+ T cells sorted from blood. Subset described: CD45RA+ positively selected. This sequence originates from a man in his thirties or forties in good health. V usage is TRBV27 and J usage is TRBJ1-3; D not resolved. The CDR3 is CASSNLPGNTIYF. In DNA form, the CDR3 reads TGTGCCAGCAGCAACCTTCCTGGAAACACCATATATTTT.